A single sample is the source of the 8 T cell receptor beta chains below, sequenced in a study of blood T cell repertoires in COVID-19. Clones were sequenced by immunoSEQ multiplex PCR, and TCRdb holds only the in-frame ones, with some missing. The data contain approximately 260,000 clones, approximately 78% of them singletons. The sequenced sample consisted of peripheral blood. The source is a woman aged 55-70 years with active or convalescent COVID-19.

The chain joins TRBV27 to TRBJ2-7; 11 bases agree with TRBD1. This CDR3 has 15 amino acids. CDR1 is MNHEY, CDR2 SMNVEV, per germline (reference sequence). Losses at the gene ends were 3 bases for V and 2 bases for J; bases not matched to a gene: 3. CDR3 loop: CASSFQGQGAYEQYF. CDR3 nucleotides: TGTGCCAGCAGTTTCCAGGGACAGGGGGCCTACGAGCAGTACTTC.

This rearrangement joins TRBV18 to TRBJ2-7, with TRBD2 as a possible D gene (7 bases). There are 12 residues in the CDR3. CDR1 is KGHSH and CDR2 is LQKENI in the germline V gene. Trimming pared 8 bases from V and 5 bases from J, leaving 13 bases between. The CDR3 DNA sequence: TGTGCCAGCGGGGGGGGGCAGGACGAGCAGTACTTC. Amino acid sequence: CASGGGQDEQYF.

This chain connects TRBV3-1 (or the pseudogene TRBV3-2) to TRBJ2-1; D may be TRBD2 (7 bases). The V gene lost 1 base and the J gene lost 0 bases, with 13 bases spanning the gap. The CDR3 contains 17 residues. Germline lookup yields CDR1 LGHDT and CDR2 YNNKEL (reference sequence). The CDR3 DNA follows: TGTGCCAGCAGCCAAGCCCGGGGGGCTAGCTCCTACAATGAGCAGTTCTTC. This translates into CASSQARGASSYNEQFF.

The chain joins TRBV3-1 (or the pseudogene TRBV3-2) to TRBJ1-2; no definite D call. The V end was cut by 1 base, the J end by 3 bases, with 6 bases between. In germline, CDR1 is LGHDT, CDR2 YNNKEL (reference sequence). The CDR3 loop spans 13 amino acids. This CDR3 is CASSQVLYYGYTF. Here the CDR3 DNA reads TGTGCCAGCAGCCAAGTTCTGTACTATGGCTACACCTTC.

The V call is TRBV4-3, the J call TRBJ1-2; D is ambiguous. V was clipped by 0 bases and J by 2 bases, with 10 bases between them. Germline CDR1 is LGHNA and CDR2 is YSLEER. This CDR3 has 15 amino acids. CDR3 amino acids: CASSQDRQVNYGYTF. The CDR3 coding sequence is TGCGCCAGCAGCCAAGATAGGCAGGTGAACTATGGCTACACCTTC.

In this sample, this clone turned up many times. The chain recombines TRBV21-1 with TRBJ1-2; the table's TRBD1 call for D was not verified on the DNA. TRBV21-1 is a recognized pseudogene. There are 14 residues in the CDR3. Here the CDR3 reads CASSRALQGNGYTF. In DNA form, the CDR3 reads TGTGCCAGCAGCAGGGCCCTACAGGGAAATGGCTACACCTTC.

The V call is TRBV19, the J call TRBJ2-6; TRBD2 might be the D (5 bases). Germline loops: CDR1 LNHDA, CDR2 SQIVND (reference sequence). This CDR3 region has 16 residues. Trimming cost V 10 bases and J 0 bases, with 16 bases left between them. This chain's CDR3 is CATRQEGSSGANVLTF. In DNA, the CDR3 is TGTGCCACCCGTCAAGAGGGAAGCTCTGGGGCCAACGTCCTGACTTTC.

The chain has TRBV14 and TRBJ2-3; 12 bases are shared with TRBD2. Germline trimming cut 7 bases from V and 1 base from J; bases unmatched to any gene: 21. The CDR3 contains 21 residues. Looked up from germline, CDR1 is SGHDN and CDR2 is FVKESK. CDR3 protein: CASNPRVMFNRLAGGTDTQYF. The CDR3 bases are TGTGCCAGCAACCCAAGGGTAATGTTCAACAGACTAGCGGGGGGCACAGATACGCAGTATTTT.